These 4 T cell receptor beta chains originate from one sample sequenced in a study of T-cell memory formation after mild COVID-19. One entry per CDR3 protein results from TCRdb running MiXCR on the 5' RACE reads. The sample includes around 300,000 distinct CDR3 sequences, 10% to 15% of them seen just once. Sequencing was performed on PBMCs or a T cell subset sorted from them (not recorded which). Receptor source: a man aged 18 to 29 who had mild COVID-19 (a few samples of this study predate the infection). Cell type and time point are not known.

This clonotype was counted many times. This chain connects TRBV11-2 to TRBJ2-5; D may be TRBD1 (5 bases). The V gene lost 5 bases and the J gene lost 9 bases, with 10 bases spanning the gap. There are 11 residues in the CDR3. The germline CDR1 and CDR2 sequences are SGHAT and FQNNGV. In DNA, the CDR3 is TGTGCCAGCAGCCCAGGGCCTTCCCAGTACTTC. Its translation is CASSPGPSQYF.

This chain uses TRBV15 with TRBJ1-5; D gene ambiguous. V was shortened by 2 bases and J by 9 bases, with 8 bases between the two germline ends. Germline-derived CDR1 and CDR2 are LNHNV and YYDKDF (reference sequence). This CDR3 spans 12 amino acids. The CDR3 loop reads CATSRLTGPQHF. In DNA form, the CDR3 reads TGTGCCACCAGCAGACTGACCGGGCCCCAGCATTTT.

This sequence joins TRBV20-1 and TRBJ2-1; no firm D call. This CDR3 has 13 residues. V was trimmed by 3 bases and J by 1 base, leaving 7 bases between them. Germline V CDR1 and CDR2: DFQATT, SNEGSKA (reference sequence). CDR3 DNA sequence: TGCAGTGCTAGTTCCAGGTCCTACAATGAGCAGTTCTTC. Translation: CSASSRSYNEQFF.

The table lists this clonotype with many counts. The gene calls are TRBV7-2 and TRBJ1-1, with D maybe TRBD1 (6 bases). V lost 1 base, J lost 7 bases, and 16 bases lay in between. CDR1 is SGHTA and CDR2 is FQGNSA in the germline V gene. This CDR3 contains 15 residues. CDR3 in amino acids: CASSLGITGMREAFF. In DNA form, the CDR3 reads TGTGCCAGCAGCTTAGGGATAACAGGGATGCGTGAAGCTTTCTTT.